This is a list of T cell receptor beta chains from one sample in a study of blood T cell repertoires in COVID-19. The method was immunoSEQ multiplex PCR; TCRdb's version includes in-frame clones alone and lacks a portion of them. Of 25,000 to 35,000 clones detected, almost 90% appear once; the ten largest clones hold roughly 26%. Sequenced material: peripheral blood. The receptor source for this set is a human donor in a cohort sampled during active COVID-19. The conserved cysteine and the conserved F or W are not part of the CDR3 here. Each record gives: V gene, J gene, CDR3 protein.

>TRBV2|TRBJ1-6
ASSQELAGGNSPLH
>TRBV2|TRBJ1-5
ASSEARGAGQPQH
>TRBV9|TRBJ2-1
ASSVGGDFPNEQF
>TRBV9|TRBJ2-5
ASSVSGDRRETQY
>TRBV28|TRBJ2-7
ASSLHGTGDYEQY
>TRBV5-4|TRBJ2-5
ASSNAGTQETQY
>TRBV5-3|TRBJ1-5
ARSPRDRDGNQPQH
>TRBV5-8|TRBJ2-7
ASSQQGRGEQY
>TRBV9|TRBJ1-6
ASSADRYNSPLH
>TRBV9|TRBJ1-3
ASSVAVSSGNTIY